This T cell receptor (beta chain) was sequenced during a study of blood T cell repertoires in COVID-19. V gave up 3 bases and J gave up 2 bases, with 8 bases separating them. The CDR3 loop spans 14 amino acids. CDR1 is SGHAT, CDR2 FQNNGV, per germline. Some clones are missing from TCRdb's copy, which holds only in-frame ones; the method was immunoSEQ multiplex PCR. The data contain 350,000 to 400,000 clones, more than 85% of them singletons. Assignment of participants to cohorts was predicated upon participant-reported clinical history. Recovery among Cohort 3 donors was established by two negative PCRs, clearance, or symptom resolution.

The source of this sequence is a woman under 40 who had recovered from COVID-19. This sequence joins TRBV11-2 and TRBJ1-5; D unresolved. Input material: PBMCs or T cells enriched from blood (not recorded which). In DNA, the CDR3 is TGTGCCAGCAGCTTGTCGGGTGGCAATCAGCCCCAGCATTTT. It is translated as CASSLSGGNQPQHF.